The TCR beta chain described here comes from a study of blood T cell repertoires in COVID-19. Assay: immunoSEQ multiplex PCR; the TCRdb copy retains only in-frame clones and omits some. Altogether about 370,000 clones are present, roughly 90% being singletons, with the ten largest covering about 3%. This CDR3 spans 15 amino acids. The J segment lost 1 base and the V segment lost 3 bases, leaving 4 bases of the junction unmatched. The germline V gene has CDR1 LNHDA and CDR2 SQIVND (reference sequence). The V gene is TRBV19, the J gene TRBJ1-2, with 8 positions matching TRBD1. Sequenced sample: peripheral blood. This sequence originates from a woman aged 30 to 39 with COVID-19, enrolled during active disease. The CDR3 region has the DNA TGTGCCAGTAGTATGGACAGGGCCCTTAACTATGGCTACACCTTC. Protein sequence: CASSMDRALNYGYTF. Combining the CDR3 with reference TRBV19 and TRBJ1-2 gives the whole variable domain DGGITQSPKYLFRKEGQNVTLSCEQNLNHDAMYWYRQDPGQGLRLIYYSQIVNDFQKGDIAEGYSVSREKKESFPLTVTSAQKNPTAFYLCASSMDRALNYGYTFGSGTRLTVV.